The subject of this entry is one T cell receptor (beta chain). The sample belongs to a study of blood T cell repertoires in COVID-19. Profiling relied on immunoSEQ multiplex PCR, and the TCRdb table lists in-frame clones only, not all of them. The sample consists of about 240,000 clones, 88% of them appearing once. Trimming at V came to 4 bases and at J to 2 bases, leaving 2 bases not matched to a gene. The CDR3 runs to 15 residues. Germline CDR1 is WNHNN and CDR2 is SYGVQD (reference sequence). Sequenced material: peripheral blood. The receptor's source is a woman in her forties who had recovered from COVID-19. This chain links TRBV10-1 with TRBJ1-3, with 10 nucleotides matching TRBD1. The CDR3 loop is CASSAGTGAGNTIYF. The CDR3 DNA is TGCGCCAGCAGTGCCGGGACAGGGGCTGGAAACACCATATATTTT.